Below are 6 T cell receptor beta chains sequenced from a single sample in a study of cytomegalovirus exposure and HLA in healthy donors. The PCR made use of 60 Vbeta and 13 Jbeta primers. TCRdb's copy holds only in-frame clones and misses some; the assay was immunoSEQ multiplex PCR. The sample contains some 76,000 clones, less than 80% of which appear only once. Sequencing used PBMCs. These receptors originate from a woman in her thirties or forties in good health and CMV-seropositive.

The chain employs TRBV7-9 and TRBJ2-7; 9 bases match TRBD2. J was trimmed by 2 bases and V by 2 bases; bases with no gene match: 4. The germline V gene has CDR1 SEHNR and CDR2 FQNEAQ (reference sequence). CDR3 length: 15 residues. Here the CDR3 DNA reads TGTGCCAGCAGCTTATTGGCGGGGGGGGCCTACGAGCAGTACTTC. Translation gives CASSLLAGGAYEQYF.

The V and J genes are TRBV4-3 and TRBJ2-7, with D uncertain. This CDR3 spans 15 amino acids. CDR1 is LGHNA, CDR2 YSLEER, per germline. V was trimmed by 1 base and J by 2 bases, leaving 12 bases between them. CDR3 nucleotides: TGCGCCAGCAGCCAAGGGTATAGCAGCACCTACGAGCAGTACTTC. It encodes CASSQGYSSTYEQYF.

This clone was seen just once. V usage is TRBV11-2 and J usage is TRBJ1-1; D not certain. Germline V gene sequence: CDR1 SGHAT, CDR2 FQNNGV. The ends were cut back, 1 base at V and 4 bases at J, with 7 bases in the middle. The CDR3 runs to 13 residues. The CDR3 DNA follows: TGTGCCAGCAGCTTAGGAACGGGCACTGAAGCTTTCTTT. Protein: CASSLGTGTEAFF.

The chain combines TRBV14 with TRBJ1-2; no firm D call. Deletions cut 0 bases from V and 4 bases from J, with 9 bases between. There are 14 residues in the CDR3. Germline V gene data show CDR1 as SGHDN and CDR2 as FVKESK. This chain's CDR3 is CASSQDLAVYGYTF. CDR3 bases: TGTGCCAGCAGCCAAGATCTGGCAGTCTATGGCTACACCTTC.

This clone was recorded a few times. The chain recombines TRBV6-5 with TRBJ2-1, with a tentative D call TRBD2 (7 bases). V was cut by 4 bases and J by 8 bases, with 9 bases left in between. Germline V CDR1 and CDR2: MNHEY, SVGAGI. The CDR3 runs 12 residues. The CDR3 nucleotides read TGTGCCAGCAGTTGGGGGGGGCATGAGCAGTTCTTC. It codes for CASSWGGHEQFF.

The CDR3 DNA follows: TGTGCCAGCTCACCCCAGGGGACCTCCTACAATGAGCAGTTCTTC. Its translation: CASSPQGTSYNEQFF. V and J are TRBV18 and TRBJ2-1; D might be TRBD1 (6 bases). From germline, CDR1 is KGHSH and CDR2 LQKENI. The CDR3 totals 15 residues. V was clipped by 3 bases and J by 0 bases, with 9 bases between them.